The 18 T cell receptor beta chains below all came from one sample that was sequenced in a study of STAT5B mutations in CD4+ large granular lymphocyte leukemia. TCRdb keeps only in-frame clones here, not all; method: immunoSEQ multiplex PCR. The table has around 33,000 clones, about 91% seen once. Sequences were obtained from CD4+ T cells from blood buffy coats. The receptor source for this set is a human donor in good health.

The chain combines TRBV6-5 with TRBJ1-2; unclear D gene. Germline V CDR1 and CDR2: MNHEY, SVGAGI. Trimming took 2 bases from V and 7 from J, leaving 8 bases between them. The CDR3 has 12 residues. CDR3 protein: CASSYSGAGYTF. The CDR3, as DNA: TGTGCCAGCAGTTACAGCGGAGCTGGCTACACCTTC.

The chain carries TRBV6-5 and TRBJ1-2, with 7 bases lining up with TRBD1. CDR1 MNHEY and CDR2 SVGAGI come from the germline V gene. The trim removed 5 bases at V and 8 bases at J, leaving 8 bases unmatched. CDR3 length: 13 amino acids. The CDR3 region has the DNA TGTGCCAGCAGTCCCCAGACAGGGTGGGGCTACACCTTC. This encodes CASSPQTGWGYTF.

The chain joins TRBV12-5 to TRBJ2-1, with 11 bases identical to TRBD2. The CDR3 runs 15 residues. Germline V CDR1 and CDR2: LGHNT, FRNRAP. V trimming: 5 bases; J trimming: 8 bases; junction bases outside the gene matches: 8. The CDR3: CASGSGVAGGDEQFF. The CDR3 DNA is TGTGCTAGTGGTAGCGGGGTAGCGGGAGGGGATGAGCAGTTCTTC.

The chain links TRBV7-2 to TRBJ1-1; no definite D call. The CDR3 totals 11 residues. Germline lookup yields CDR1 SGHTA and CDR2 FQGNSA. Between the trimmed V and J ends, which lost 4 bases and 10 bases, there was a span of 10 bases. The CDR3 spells CASSSSGSAFF. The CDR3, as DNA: TGTGCCAGCAGCTCATCAGGCTCAGCTTTCTTT.

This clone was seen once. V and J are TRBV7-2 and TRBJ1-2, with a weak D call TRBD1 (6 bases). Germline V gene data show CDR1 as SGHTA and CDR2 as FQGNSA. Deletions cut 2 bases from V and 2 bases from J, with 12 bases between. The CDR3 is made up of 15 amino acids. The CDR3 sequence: CASSLRTDSNYGYTF. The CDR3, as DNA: TGTGCCAGCAGCTTACGAACGGACAGCAACTATGGCTACACCTTC.

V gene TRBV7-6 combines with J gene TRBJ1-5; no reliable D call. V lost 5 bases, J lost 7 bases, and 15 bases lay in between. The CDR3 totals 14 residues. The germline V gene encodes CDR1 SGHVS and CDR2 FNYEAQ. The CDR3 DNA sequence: TGTGCCAGCAGCCCCCGGGCGGGCGGGCAGCCCCAGCATTTT. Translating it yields CASSPRAGGQPQHF. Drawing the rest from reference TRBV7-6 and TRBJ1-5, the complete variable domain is GAGVSQSPRYKVTKRGQDVALRCDPISGHVSLYWYRQALGQGPEFLTYFNYEAQQDKSGLPNDRFSAERPEGSISTLTIQRTEQRDSAMYRCASSPRAGGQPQHFGDGTRLSIL.

CDR3 sequence (DNA): TGTGCCAGTAGTACCAGACAGGGCACAGATACGCAGTATTTT. Encoded protein: CASSTRQGTDTQYF. This chain links TRBV19 with TRBJ2-3; D perhaps matches TRBD1 (6 bases). Trimming left V 4 bases short and J 1 base short, with 9 bases between. The germline gives CDR1 LNHDA, CDR2 SQIVND (reference sequence). This CDR3 spans 14 amino acids. Full variable domain (remainder filled in from reference TRBV19 and TRBJ2-3): DGGITQSPKYLFRKEGQNVTLSCEQNLNHDAMYWYRQDPGQGLRLIYYSQIVNDFQKGDIAEGYSVSREKKESFPLTVTSAQKNPTAFYLCASSTRQGTDTQYFGPGTRLTVL.

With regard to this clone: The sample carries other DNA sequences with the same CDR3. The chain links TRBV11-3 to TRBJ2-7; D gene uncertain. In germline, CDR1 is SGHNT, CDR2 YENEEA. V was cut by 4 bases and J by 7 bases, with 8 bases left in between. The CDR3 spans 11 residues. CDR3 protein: CASSSRGEQYF. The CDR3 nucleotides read TGTGCCAGCAGCTCTCGTGGGGAGCAGTACTTC.

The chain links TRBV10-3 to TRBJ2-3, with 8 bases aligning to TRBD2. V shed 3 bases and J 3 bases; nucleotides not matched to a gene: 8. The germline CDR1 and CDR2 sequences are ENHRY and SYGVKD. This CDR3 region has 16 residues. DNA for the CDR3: TGTGCCATCAGTGAAGGGACCGGGAGGGGAACAGATACGCAGTATTTT. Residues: CAISEGTGRGTDTQYF.

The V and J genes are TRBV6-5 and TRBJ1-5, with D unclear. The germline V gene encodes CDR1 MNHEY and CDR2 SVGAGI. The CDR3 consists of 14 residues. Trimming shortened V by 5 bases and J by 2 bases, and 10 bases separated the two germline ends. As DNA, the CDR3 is TGTGCCAGCAGTCCCTCGGCAGGCAATCAGCCCCAGCATTTT. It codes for CASSPSAGNQPQHF.

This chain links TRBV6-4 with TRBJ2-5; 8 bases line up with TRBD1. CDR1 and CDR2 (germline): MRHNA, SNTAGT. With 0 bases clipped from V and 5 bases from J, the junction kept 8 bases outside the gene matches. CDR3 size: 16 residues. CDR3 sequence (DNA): TGTGCCAGCAGTGACTCACCGCAGGGGGCGCATGAGACCCAGTACTTC. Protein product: CASSDSPQGAHETQYF.

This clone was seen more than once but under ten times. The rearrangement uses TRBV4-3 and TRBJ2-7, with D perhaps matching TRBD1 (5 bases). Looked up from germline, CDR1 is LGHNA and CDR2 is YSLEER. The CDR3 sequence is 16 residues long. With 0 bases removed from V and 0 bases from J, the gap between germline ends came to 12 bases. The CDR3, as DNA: TGCGCCAGCAGCCAAGACACAGACAGCAACTCCTACGAGCAGTACTTC. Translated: CASSQDTDSNSYEQYF.

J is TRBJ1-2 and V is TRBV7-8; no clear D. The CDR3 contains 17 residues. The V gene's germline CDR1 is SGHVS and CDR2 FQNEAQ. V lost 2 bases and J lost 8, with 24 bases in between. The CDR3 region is CASSLSKERTAVRGYTF. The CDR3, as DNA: TGTGCCAGCAGCTTATCCAAGGAGAGGACCGCCGTCAGGGGCTACACCTTC.

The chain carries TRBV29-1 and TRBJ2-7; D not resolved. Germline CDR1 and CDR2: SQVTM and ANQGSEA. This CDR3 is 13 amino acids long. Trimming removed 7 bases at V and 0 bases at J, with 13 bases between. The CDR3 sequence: CSASGITSYEQYF. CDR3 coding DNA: TGCAGCGCCTCAGGAATTACCTCCTACGAGCAGTACTTC.

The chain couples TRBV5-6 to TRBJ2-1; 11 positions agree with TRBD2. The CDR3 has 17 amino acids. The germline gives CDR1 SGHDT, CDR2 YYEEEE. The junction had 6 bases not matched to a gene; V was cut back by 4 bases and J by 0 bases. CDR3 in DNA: TGTGCCAGCAGCATGGGACTAGCGGCTAGCTCCTACAATGAGCAGTTCTTC. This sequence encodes CASSMGLAASSYNEQFF.

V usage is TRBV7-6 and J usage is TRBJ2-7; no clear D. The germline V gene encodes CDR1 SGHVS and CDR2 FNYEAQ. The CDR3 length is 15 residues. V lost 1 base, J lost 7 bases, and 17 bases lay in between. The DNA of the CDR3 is TGTGCCAGCAGCTTAGAAGGGCTGGGTTTCAGGGAGCAGTACTTC. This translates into CASSLEGLGFREQYF. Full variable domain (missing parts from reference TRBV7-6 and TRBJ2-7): GAGVSQSPRYKVTKRGQDVALRCDPISGHVSLYWYRQALGQGPEFLTYFNYEAQQDKSGLPNDRFSAERPEGSISTLTIQRTEQRDSAMYRCASSLEGLGFREQYFGPGTRLTVT.

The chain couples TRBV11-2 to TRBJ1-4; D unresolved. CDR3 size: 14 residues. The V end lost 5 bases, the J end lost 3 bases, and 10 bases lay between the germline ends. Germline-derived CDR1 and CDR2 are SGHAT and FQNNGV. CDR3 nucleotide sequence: TGTGCCAGCAGCCCGGGGTCCGCTAATGAAAAACTGTTTTTT. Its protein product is CASSPGSANEKLFF.

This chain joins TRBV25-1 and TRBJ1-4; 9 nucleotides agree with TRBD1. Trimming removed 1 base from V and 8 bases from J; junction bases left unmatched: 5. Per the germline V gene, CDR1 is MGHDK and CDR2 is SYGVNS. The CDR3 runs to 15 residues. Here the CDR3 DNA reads TGTGCCAGCAGTGAATGGGGACAGGGAAGCGAAAAACTGTTTTTT. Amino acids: CASSEWGQGSEKLFF.